Listed below are T cell receptor beta chains from one sample, sequenced in a study of graft-versus-host responses after intestinal transplantation. The antigens these receptors bind are not known. Profiled with immunoSEQ multiplex PCR; TCRdb holds only in-frame clones, not every one. Among approximately 77,000 clones, less than 90% were seen once, and the ten largest hold roughly 0.32%. The starting material was unstimulated CD4+ T cells sorted from spleen or lymph node cells, obtained before intestinal transplant. The receptor set was obtained from a human donor who received an intestinal transplant. CDR3s include the opening cysteine and the closing phenylalanine or tryptophan. A D gene is named only where the DNA matches it firmly. Expanded clones get a size class; other rows say once, few or many, or leave the size out.

v_gene: TRBV18; abundance: -; len: 15; j_gene: TRBJ1-1; d_gene: -; CDR3aa: CASSPRAGANTEAFF; CDR3nt: TGTGCCAGCTCACCACGAGCTGGGGCCAACACTGAAGCTTTCTTT
v_gene: TRBV11-3; abundance: -; len: 14; j_gene: TRBJ2-3; d_gene: TRBD2; CDR3aa: CASSSRTSEDTQYF; CDR3nt: TGTGCCAGCAGTTCTCGGACTAGCGAGGATACGCAGTATTTT
v_gene: TRBV7-8; abundance: -; len: 13; j_gene: TRBJ1-5; d_gene: -; CDR3aa: CASTLGELQPQHF; CDR3nt: TGTGCCAGCACCCTCGGGGAGCTTCAGCCCCAGCATTTT
v_gene: TRBV5-1; abundance: -; len: 14; j_gene: TRBJ2-7; d_gene: TRBD1; CDR3aa: CASSRTGGDYEQYF; CDR3nt: TGCGCCAGCAGCCGGACAGGGGGAGACTACGAGCAGTACTTC
v_gene: TRBV6-5; abundance: -; len: 15; j_gene: TRBJ1-6; d_gene: TRBD1; CDR3aa: CASSPAGTVTSPLHF; CDR3nt: TGTGCCAGCAGCCCCGCCGGGACAGTGACCTCACCCCTCCACTTT
v_gene: TRBV28; abundance: -; len: 13; j_gene: TRBJ1-2; d_gene: -; CDR3aa: CASSLGGFYGYTF; CDR3nt: TGTGCCAGCAGTTTAGGGGGGTTCTATGGCTACACCTTC
v_gene: TRBV5-1; abundance: once; len: 14; j_gene: TRBJ2-1; d_gene: -; CDR3aa: CASEGDSSYNEQFF; CDR3nt: TGCGCCAGCGAGGGGGATAGCTCCTACAATGAGCAGTTCTTC
v_gene: TRBV25-1; abundance: once; len: 14; j_gene: TRBJ2-1; d_gene: -; CDR3aa: CASGASGGGNEQFF; CDR3nt: TGTGCCAGCGGGGCTTCGGGGGGCGGCAATGAGCAGTTCTTC
v_gene: TRBV5-4; abundance: -; len: 14; j_gene: TRBJ1-2; d_gene: TRBD1; CDR3aa: CASSTKGTGLRYTF; CDR3nt: TGTGCCAGCAGCACGAAAGGGACAGGGTTGCGCTACACCTTC
v_gene: TRBV18; abundance: -; len: 15; j_gene: TRBJ2-3; d_gene: -; CDR3aa: CASSPLGGGTDTQYF; CDR3nt: TGTGCCAGCTCACCACTGGGCGGGGGCACAGATACGCAGTATTTT
v_gene: TRBV5-6; abundance: -; len: 16; j_gene: TRBJ1-1; d_gene: -; CDR3aa: CASSPAAGAGRAEAFF; CDR3nt: TGTGCCAGCAGTCCCGCGGCGGGGGCGGGCCGCGCTGAAGCTTTCTTT
v_gene: TRBV30; abundance: -; len: 15; j_gene: TRBJ2-2; d_gene: TRBD1; CDR3aa: CAWSGGQRNTGELFF; CDR3nt: TGTGCCTGGAGTGGGGGACAGAGGAACACCGGGGAGCTGTTTTTT
v_gene: TRBV7-8; abundance: -; len: 18; j_gene: TRBJ2-3; d_gene: TRBD2; CDR3aa: CASSLASGSGVGTDTQYF; CDR3nt: TGTGCCAGCAGCTTAGCCAGCGGGAGCGGGGTGGGCACAGATACGCAGTATTTT
v_gene: TRBV6-1; abundance: -; len: 16; j_gene: TRBJ1-3; d_gene: -; CDR3aa: CASSEASLISGNTIYF; CDR3nt: TGTGCCAGCAGTGAAGCAAGCCTCATCTCTGGAAACACCATATATTTT
v_gene: TRBV2; abundance: -; len: 13; j_gene: TRBJ1-5; d_gene: -; CDR3aa: CASRYRVDQPQHF; CDR3nt: TGTGCCAGCAGGTACAGGGTCGATCAGCCCCAGCATTTT
v_gene: TRBV10-2; abundance: -; len: 19; j_gene: TRBJ2-7; d_gene: TRBD1; CDR3aa: CASSEPGSRDRGLAYEQYF; CDR3nt: TGCGCCAGCAGTGAGCCAGGGTCCCGGGACAGGGGGCTAGCCTACGAGCAGTACTTC
v_gene: TRBV7-9; abundance: -; len: 16; j_gene: TRBJ2-3; d_gene: TRBD2; CDR3aa: CASSLGLADSTDTQYF; CDR3nt: TGTGCCAGCAGCTTAGGGCTAGCGGATAGCACAGATACGCAGTATTTT
v_gene: TRBV7-2; abundance: -; len: 12; j_gene: TRBJ2-7; d_gene: -; CDR3aa: CASSLSQYEQYF; CDR3nt: TGTGCCAGCAGCTTATCTCAGTACGAGCAGTACTTC
v_gene: TRBV6-6; abundance: -; len: 16; j_gene: TRBJ2-7; d_gene: TRBD2; CDR3aa: CASSPHSGRHFYEQYF; CDR3nt: TGTGCCAGCAGCCCTCACAGCGGGAGGCACTTCTACGAGCAGTACTTC
v_gene: TRBV6-1; abundance: -; len: 13; j_gene: TRBJ1-1; d_gene: -; CDR3aa: CASTSSRNTEAFF; CDR3nt: TGTGCCAGCACTAGCTCCCGGAACACTGAAGCTTTCTTT
v_gene: TRBV14; abundance: -; len: 14; j_gene: TRBJ2-7; d_gene: -; CDR3aa: CASSQAGFKYEQYF; CDR3nt: TGTGCCAGCAGCCAAGCAGGGTTCAAGTACGAGCAGTACTTC
v_gene: TRBV6-4; abundance: -; len: 14; j_gene: TRBJ2-3; d_gene: -; CDR3aa: CASSARGSTDTQYF; CDR3nt: TGTGCCAGCAGTGCGCGGGGAAGCACAGATACGCAGTATTTT
v_gene: TRBV30; abundance: -; len: 14; j_gene: TRBJ1-1; d_gene: -; CDR3aa: CAWSSGPMGTEAFF; CDR3nt: TGTGCCTGGAGTTCAGGCCCCATGGGCACTGAAGCTTTCTTT
v_gene: TRBV11-2; abundance: -; len: 13; j_gene: TRBJ1-1; d_gene: -; CDR3aa: CASSATGKTEAFF; CDR3nt: TGTGCCAGCAGCGCCACAGGGAAGACTGAAGCTTTCTTT
v_gene: TRBV5-1; abundance: -; len: 14; j_gene: TRBJ2-1; d_gene: -; CDR3aa: CASSYPDRGNEQFF; CDR3nt: TGCGCCAGCAGCTATCCGGACAGAGGCAATGAGCAGTTCTTC
v_gene: TRBV6-5; abundance: -; len: 15; j_gene: TRBJ1-6; d_gene: -; CDR3aa: CASSAGRLGNSPLHF; CDR3nt: TGTGCCAGCAGCGCGGGACGGCTCGGAAATTCACCCCTCCACTTT
v_gene: TRBV5-6; abundance: -; len: 13; j_gene: TRBJ1-4; d_gene: -; CDR3aa: CASSFGADEKLFF; CDR3nt: TGTGCCAGCAGCTTTGGGGCAGACGAAAAACTGTTTTTT
v_gene: TRBV19; abundance: -; len: 16; j_gene: TRBJ1-2; d_gene: TRBD1; CDR3aa: CASSTPQLTGNYGYTF; CDR3nt: TGTGCCAGTAGTACCCCCCAGTTGACAGGGAACTATGGCTACACCTTC
v_gene: TRBV5-1; abundance: -; len: 16; j_gene: TRBJ1-4; d_gene: TRBD1; CDR3aa: CASSLALGQTNEKLFF; CDR3nt: TGCGCCAGCAGCTTGGCCCTGGGACAGACTAATGAAAAACTGTTTTTT
v_gene: TRBV6-1; abundance: -; len: 14; j_gene: TRBJ1-5; d_gene: -; CDR3aa: CASNRAGGDQPQHF; CDR3nt: TGTGCCAGCAACAGAGCGGGGGGCGATCAGCCCCAGCATTTT
v_gene: TRBV2; abundance: -; len: 14; j_gene: TRBJ2-1; d_gene: TRBD2; CDR3aa: CASAGTRGGGEQFF; CDR3nt: TGTGCCAGCGCCGGGACTAGAGGTGGCGGTGAGCAGTTCTTC
v_gene: TRBV27; abundance: -; len: 19; j_gene: TRBJ2-5; d_gene: TRBD2; CDR3aa: CASSTLGRGTSGMAETQYF; CDR3nt: TGTGCCAGCAGTACCCTTGGTAGGGGGACTAGCGGGATGGCGGAGACCCAGTACTTC
v_gene: TRBV19; abundance: -; len: 13; j_gene: TRBJ1-2; d_gene: -; CDR3aa: CASSIGTTYGYTF; CDR3nt: TGTGCCAGTAGTATCGGGACAACCTATGGCTACACCTTC
v_gene: TRBV6-5; abundance: -; len: 14; j_gene: TRBJ2-7; d_gene: -; CDR3aa: CASSYSPFTYEQYF; CDR3nt: TGTGCCAGCAGTTACTCCCCCTTTACCTACGAGCAGTACTTC
v_gene: TRBV19; abundance: -; len: 13; j_gene: TRBJ2-3; d_gene: -; CDR3aa: CASSSGLTDTQYF; CDR3nt: TGTGCCAGTAGTAGCGGACTCACAGATACGCAGTATTTT
v_gene: TRBV28; abundance: -; len: 17; j_gene: TRBJ1-5; d_gene: TRBD1; CDR3aa: CASSLRATGGSNQPQHF; CDR3nt: TGTGCCAGCAGTTTGCGGGCAACAGGGGGCTCCAATCAGCCCCAGCATTTT
v_gene: TRBV7-2; abundance: -; len: 15; j_gene: TRBJ2-7; d_gene: TRBD1; CDR3aa: CASSSTGGTSYEQYF; CDR3nt: TGTGCCAGCAGCTCTACAGGGGGCACATCCTACGAGCAGTACTTC
v_gene: TRBV15; abundance: -; len: 19; j_gene: TRBJ2-6; d_gene: TRBD2; CDR3aa: CATSIFGLAGVGGANVLTF; CDR3nt: TGTGCCACCAGTATCTTCGGACTAGCGGGAGTAGGTGGGGCCAACGTCCTGACTTTC
v_gene: TRBV27; abundance: -; len: 14; j_gene: TRBJ2-1; d_gene: -; CDR3aa: CASTPRTQGNEQFF; CDR3nt: TGTGCCAGCACCCCTAGAACACAGGGAAATGAGCAGTTCTTC
v_gene: TRBV19; abundance: -; len: 15; j_gene: TRBJ2-1; d_gene: TRBD1; CDR3aa: CASSIARTGFNEQFF; CDR3nt: TGTGCCAGTAGTATAGCGAGGACAGGGTTCAATGAGCAGTTCTTC
v_gene: TRBV19; abundance: once; len: 14; j_gene: TRBJ2-7; d_gene: -; CDR3aa: CATRGSERVYEQYF; CDR3nt: TGTGCCACCCGGGGGAGCGAGAGGGTCTACGAGCAGTACTTC